The clone carrying this T cell receptor (beta chain) was counted many times. Its antigen remains unknown. Amplification of TCR alpha and beta CDR3 regions from RNA used iRepertoire nested multiplex PCR. TCRdb itself ran the multiplex PCR reads through MiXCR, one entry per CDR3 protein. The sample contains some 180,000 distinct CDR3 sequences, 32% of which appear only once. CDR3 length: 11 residues. The V gene lost 6 bases and the J gene lost 6 bases, with 9 bases spanning the gap. Germline V gene lookup returns CDR1 DFQATT and CDR2 SNEGSKA (reference sequence). This sample was included in a study of glioma-infiltrating T cells. The study's findings and limits: CDR3 overlap between tissue and blood was very small.

Sequenced sample: glioma tissue, nonneoplastic brain tissue, or PBMCs (not recorded which). The chain has TRBV20-1 and TRBJ2-1, with D perhaps matching TRBD1 or TRBD2 (5 bases each). This receptor was taken from a human donor with low-grade glioma or glioblastoma, undergoing nonglioma brain surgery, or in good health (not recorded which). The CDR3 region is CSAERGNEQFF. The CDR3 DNA reads TGCAGTGCAGAGAGGGGCAATGAGCAGTTCTTC.